The 21 T cell receptor beta chains presented below share a single source sample, sequenced in a study of T cell responses to AZD1222 COVID-19 vaccine. Profiling relied on immunoSEQ multiplex PCR, and the TCRdb table lists in-frame clones only, not all of them. The sample includes roughly 190,000 clones, more than 85% of them seen just once. The input for sequencing was peripheral blood, taken 28 days after the second AZD1222 dose. The receptors derive from an adult who received the AZD1222 COVID-19 vaccine.

The chain has TRBV27 and TRBJ2-7; TRBD2 aligns across 7 bases. Germline V gives CDR1 MNHEY, CDR2 SMNVEV (reference sequence). Trimming took 3 bases from V and 7 from J; bases not matched to a gene: 3. CDR3 size: 12 residues. CDR3 sequence reads: CASSFRAGEQYF. In DNA form, the CDR3 reads TGTGCCAGCAGTTTCAGAGCGGGAGAGCAGTACTTC.

This chain connects TRBV3-1 (or the pseudogene TRBV3-2) to TRBJ2-7; TRBD1 aligns across 10 bases. The germline gives CDR1 LGHDT, CDR2 YNNKEL (reference sequence). V was pared by 2 bases and J by 1 base, with 2 bases of the junction left unmatched. The CDR3 runs 15 residues. CDR3 amino acids: CASSQQGQGSYEQYF. CDR3 DNA: TGTGCCAGCAGCCAACAGGGACAGGGGTCCTACGAGCAGTACTTC.

In this sample, this clone turned up a few times. The chain links TRBV28 to TRBJ1-5; 10 positions match TRBD1. CDR1 and CDR2 (germline): MDHEN, SYDVKM. V was pared by 6 bases and J by 6 bases, with 8 bases of the junction left unmatched. CDR3 length equals 15 residues. This CDR3 is CASSGRTGGRQPQHF. CDR3 bases: TGTGCCAGCAGCGGAAGGACAGGGGGACGTCAGCCCCAGCATTTT.

The gene calls are TRBV10-2 and TRBJ2-5, with 7 positions matching TRBD2. Germline CDR1 and CDR2: WSHSY and SAAADI. The CDR3 length is 13 residues. With 10 bases clipped from V and 4 bases from J, the junction kept 9 bases outside the gene matches. CDR3 residues: CATLHPGGETQYF. The CDR3 DNA follows: TGCGCCACCCTCCACCCGGGGGGAGAGACCCAGTACTTC.

The genes are TRBV27 and TRBJ2-1; TRBD1 is a possible D gene (5 bases). The germline gives CDR1 MNHEY, CDR2 SMNVEV (reference sequence). There are 17 residues in the CDR3. The V end was cut by 3 bases, the J end by 4 bases, with 19 bases between. The CDR3 region has the DNA TGTGCCAGCAGTTTGGTCTATGGGGCAACTACATACAATGAGCAGTTCTTC. Translated, it gives CASSLVYGATTYNEQFF.

The chain employs TRBV10-3 and TRBJ1-5; D call uncertain. V was trimmed by 6 bases and J by 0 bases, leaving 9 bases between them. CDR3 length: 14 amino acids. Germline V gene sequence: CDR1 ENHRY, CDR2 SYGVKD. CDR3 in amino acids: CAISDTYSNQPQHF. CDR3 nucleotides: TGTGCCATCAGCGATACTTATAGCAATCAGCCCCAGCATTTT.

The rearrangement uses TRBV7-3 and TRBJ2-3; D might be TRBD1 (6 bases). CDR3 length equals 13 residues. Germline-derived CDR1 and CDR2 are SGHTA and FQGTGA. V lost 5 bases and J 1 base, leaving 7 bases between the germline ends. The CDR3 DNA is TGTGCCAGCAGCCCAGGGGGCACAGATACGCAGTATTTT. As protein: CASSPGGTDTQYF.

This clone came up once. V usage is TRBV9 and J usage is TRBJ1-2, with TRBD1 matching over 8 bases. Trimming at V came to 7 bases and at J to 8 bases, leaving 22 bases not matched to a gene. The CDR3 is made up of 17 amino acids. Germline V CDR1 and CDR2: SGDLS, YYNGEE. The DNA for the CDR3 is TGTGCCAGCGCGGGGGGAGGTAGCCGGACAGGGCTGTGGGGCTACACCTTC. It codes for CASAGGGSRTGLWGYTF. The whole variable domain, filled in from reference TRBV9 and TRBJ1-2, reads DSGVTQTPKHLITATGQRVTLRCSPRSGDLSVYWYQQSLDQGLQFLIQYYNGEERAKGNILERFSAQQFPDLHSELNLSSLELGDSALYFCASAGGGSRTGLWGYTFGSGTRLTVV.

The V gene is TRBV7-9, the J gene TRBJ1-4; 8 bases are a match to TRBD1. J lost 0 bases, V lost 2 bases, and 8 bases had no gene match. The CDR3 is 18 residues long. The germline CDR1 and CDR2 sequences are SEHNR and FQNEAQ (reference sequence). The chain's CDR3 is CASSLIQGAQTTNEKLFF. The CDR3 DNA follows: TGTGCCAGCAGCTTAATTCAGGGGGCGCAGACAACTAATGAAAAACTGTTTTTT.

This chain connects TRBV20-1 to TRBJ2-1, with 11 positions matching TRBD2. Germline V CDR1 and CDR2: DFQATT, SNEGSKA (reference sequence). The CDR3 is made up of 16 amino acids. The V segment lost 5 bases and the J segment 6 bases; nucleotides outside the gene matches: 12. The CDR3 loop reads CSARESTSGSFNEQFF. CDR3 in DNA: TGCAGTGCTCGTGAATCTACTAGCGGGAGTTTCAATGAGCAGTTCTTC.

The chain uses TRBV21-1 and TRBJ1-1. TRBV21-1 is tagged as a pseudogene. This CDR3 spans 16 amino acids. Here the CDR3 DNA reads TGTGCCAAGCGGGGGAGCCCCTGGACAGGGATCGCTGAAGCTTTCTTT. It yields the protein CAKRGSPWTGIAEAFF.

This chain joins TRBV19 and TRBJ2-5; D gene unclear. The CDR3 covers 13 residues. Germline CDR1 is LNHDA and CDR2 is SQIVND (reference sequence). V shed 10 bases and J shed 2 bases, with 14 bases lying between them. CDR3 DNA sequence: TGTGCCACCCGTACTGGGCCACAAGAGACCCAGTACTTC. Amino acid sequence: CATRTGPQETQYF.

The chain joins TRBV29-1 to TRBJ2-4; D is uncertain. Trimming shortened V by 6 bases and J by 2 bases, and 5 bases separated the two germline ends. The CDR3 totals 11 residues. Germline CDR1 is SQVTM and CDR2 is ANQGSEA. Here the CDR3 reads CSVRTKNIQYF. The DNA of the CDR3 is TGCAGCGTCCGGACCAAAAACATTCAGTACTTC.

This clone was recorded once. The chain couples TRBV5-1 to TRBJ2-1, with 12 bases that match TRBD1. The germline V gene encodes CDR1 SGHRS and CDR2 YFSETQ. This CDR3 has 15 amino acids. After removal of 4 bases from V and 4 bases from J, the junction contained 3 bases not matched to a gene. This CDR3 is CASSLGQGAYNEQFF. As DNA, the CDR3 is TGCGCCAGCAGCCTGGGACAGGGGGCGTACAATGAGCAGTTCTTC.

This chain joins TRBV28 and TRBJ2-7; 9 bases are shared with TRBD1. This CDR3 is 15 amino acids long. The V and J ends lost 5 bases and 6 bases, in that order; junction bases with no gene match: 11. Germline CDR1 reads MDHEN; CDR2 reads SYDVKM. CDR3 in amino acids: CASSPPGQGLGEQYF. The CDR3 coding sequence is TGTGCCAGCAGTCCCCCGGGACAGGGCCTAGGCGAGCAGTACTTC.

The chain has TRBV6-1 and TRBJ2-1; D is tentatively TRBD1 or TRBD2 (5 bases each). The CDR3 sequence is 21 residues long. Per the germline V gene, CDR1 is MNHNS and CDR2 is SASEGT. V lost 0 bases, J lost 9 bases, and 33 bases lay in between. CDR3 in DNA: TGTGCCAGCAGTGAAGCGCAGGGCGCGAGGGCCGGGTCTAGCTATTTTAGTGAGCAGTTCTTC. It encodes CASSEAQGARAGSSYFSEQFF.

J is TRBJ1-6 and V is TRBV5-6, with D possibly being TRBD1 (5 bases). Per germline, CDR1 SGHDT and CDR2 YYEEEE. The CDR3 loop spans 13 amino acids. V lost 2 bases and J lost 7, with 7 bases in between. CDR3 nucleotide sequence: TGTGCCAGCAGCTTACAGGTGAATTCACCCCTCCACTTT. Residues: CASSLQVNSPLHF.

The J gene is TRBJ2-7, the V gene TRBV10-3, with 12 bases fitting TRBD2. Losses at the gene ends were 5 bases for V and 6 bases for J; bases not matched to a gene: 5. Per germline, CDR1 ENHRY and CDR2 SYGVKD. This CDR3 comprises 14 residues. The CDR3 is CAISRLAGAVEQYF. The CDR3, as DNA: TGTGCCATCAGTAGACTAGCGGGAGCCGTCGAGCAGTACTTC.

This clone was counted only a few times. The rearrangement uses TRBV5-6 and TRBJ1-6; D gene unclear. CDR3 length: 15 amino acids. Germline V gene lookup returns CDR1 SGHDT and CDR2 YYEEEE. Trimming cost V 1 base and J 8 bases, with 13 bases left between them. The CDR3 nucleotides read TGTGCCAGCAGCTTGCCCGGGAGAAAGGATTCACCCCTCCACTTT. It specifies CASSLPGRKDSPLHF. Using reference TRBV5-6 and TRBJ1-6 for the parts outside the CDR3, the full variable domain is DAGVTQSPTHLIKTRGQQVTLRCSPKSGHDTVSWYQQALGQGPQFIFQYYEEEERQRGNFPDRFSGHQFPNYSSELNVNALLLGDSALYLCASSLPGRKDSPLHFGNGTRLTVT.

This chain joins TRBV7-6 and TRBJ2-1; D ambiguous. There are 13 residues in the CDR3. Germline values: CDR1 SGHVS, CDR2 FNYEAQ. The germline V and J ends were trimmed by 5 bases and 2 bases, with 7 bases remaining between them. CDR3 sequence: CASSGVPYNEQFF. CDR3 nucleotides: TGTGCCAGCAGCGGGGTCCCCTACAATGAGCAGTTCTTC.

CDR3 protein: CASTFTSSYNSPLHF. In DNA form, the CDR3 reads TGTGCCAGCACCTTCACTAGCTCCTATAATTCACCCCTCCACTTT. This rearrangement joins TRBV18 to TRBJ1-6, with no clear D. Germline loops: CDR1 KGHSH, CDR2 LQKENI. V lost 8 bases and J 0 bases, leaving 11 bases between the germline ends. The CDR3 has 15 amino acids.